The entry below describes one T cell receptor (beta chain). Its antigen remains unknown. Primers included in the PCR were 60 Vbeta and 13 Jbeta primers. TCRdb keeps only in-frame clones here, not all; method: immunoSEQ multiplex PCR. The repertoire holds 60,000 or so clones, with about 80% as singletons. The sample is drawn from a study of cytomegalovirus exposure and HLA in healthy donors. Overall study findings and caveats: A later analysis linked a missense variant in DCLRE1C to the trimming of TCR beta V and J genes. An analysis that was carried out later associated 16,951 TCR beta sequences with HLA alleles at 0.05 false discovery rate.

Donors showed nominal health when sampled, although they likely had unrecorded immune exposures. The sample consisted of PBMCs. This sequence was found in a woman aged 40 to 50 in good health and CMV-seropositive.

DNA for the CDR3: TGTGCCAGCAGCGTAGACAGAAGAGATACGCAGTATTTT. It yields the protein CASSVDRRDTQYF. V usage is TRBV9 and J usage is TRBJ2-3; D gene unclear. The CDR3 has 13 amino acids. The V gene's germline CDR1 is SGDLS and CDR2 YYNGEE. The germline V and J ends were trimmed by 0 bases and 5 bases, with 7 bases remaining between them.